This TCR beta chain originates from a study of control samples from healthy donors and cancer patients. The repertoire was sequenced with immunoSEQ multiplex PCR; TCRdb's copy has only in-frame clones and lacks some. The repertoire has more than 25,000 clones, about 82% of them found once; the top ten carry around 7%. The sequence was collected from a woman aged 60-70 years with head and neck cancer. Sequenced: PBMCs.

CDR3 bases: TGTGCCAGTAGTATAATGGACGGTAATTCACCCCTCCACTTT. It codes for CASSIMDGNSPLHF. The rearrangement uses TRBV19 and TRBJ1-6, with no clear D. Germline lookup yields CDR1 LNHDA and CDR2 SQIVND (reference sequence). V dropped 2 bases and J dropped 6 bases, with 8 bases sitting between them. CDR3 length: 14 amino acids. Based on the CDR3 plus reference TRBV19 and TRBJ1-6, the full variable domain is DGGITQSPKYLFRKEGQNVTLSCEQNLNHDAMYWYRQDPGQGLRLIYYSQIVNDFQKGDIAEGYSVSREKKESFPLTVTSAQKNPTAFYLCASSIMDGNSPLHFGNGTRLTVT.